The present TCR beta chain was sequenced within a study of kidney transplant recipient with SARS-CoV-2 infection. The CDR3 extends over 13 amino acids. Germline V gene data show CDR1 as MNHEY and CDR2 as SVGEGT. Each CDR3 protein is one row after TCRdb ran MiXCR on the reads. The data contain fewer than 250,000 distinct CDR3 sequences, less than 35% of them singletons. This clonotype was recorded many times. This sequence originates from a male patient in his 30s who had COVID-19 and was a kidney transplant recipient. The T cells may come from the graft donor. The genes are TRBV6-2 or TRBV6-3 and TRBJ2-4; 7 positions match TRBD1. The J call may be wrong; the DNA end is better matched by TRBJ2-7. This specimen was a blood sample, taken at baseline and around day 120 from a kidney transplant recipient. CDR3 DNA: TGTGCCAGCAGCCCAACAGGGGACTACGAGCAGTACTTC. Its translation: CASSPTGDYEQYF.